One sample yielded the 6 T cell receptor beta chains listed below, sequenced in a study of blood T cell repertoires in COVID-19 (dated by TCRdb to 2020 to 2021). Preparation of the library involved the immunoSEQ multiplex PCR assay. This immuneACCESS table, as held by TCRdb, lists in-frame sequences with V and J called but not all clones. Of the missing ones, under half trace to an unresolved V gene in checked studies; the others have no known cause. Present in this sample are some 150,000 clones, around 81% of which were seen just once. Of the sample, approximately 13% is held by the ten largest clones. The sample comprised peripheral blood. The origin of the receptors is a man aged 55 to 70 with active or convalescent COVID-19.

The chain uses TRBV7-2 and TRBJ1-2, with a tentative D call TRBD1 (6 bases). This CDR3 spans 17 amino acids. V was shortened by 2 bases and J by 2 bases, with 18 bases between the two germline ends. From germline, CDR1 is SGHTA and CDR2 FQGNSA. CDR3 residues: CASSLPSKGQGNYGYTF. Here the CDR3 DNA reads TGTGCCAGCAGCTTACCCAGCAAAGGTCAGGGGAACTATGGCTACACCTTC.

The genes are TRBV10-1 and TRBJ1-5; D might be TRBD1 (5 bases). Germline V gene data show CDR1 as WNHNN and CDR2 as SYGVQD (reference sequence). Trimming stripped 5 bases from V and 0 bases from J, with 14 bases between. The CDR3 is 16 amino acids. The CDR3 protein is CASSFDSQNSNQPQHF. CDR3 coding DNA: TGCGCCAGCAGTTTTGACAGCCAGAATAGCAATCAGCCCCAGCATTTT.

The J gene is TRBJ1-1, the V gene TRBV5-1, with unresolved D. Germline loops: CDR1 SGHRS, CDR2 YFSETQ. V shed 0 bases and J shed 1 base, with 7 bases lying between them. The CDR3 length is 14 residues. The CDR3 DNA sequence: TGCGCCAGCAGCTTGGGCACGAGGAACACTGAAGCTTTCTTT. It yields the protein CASSLGTRNTEAFF. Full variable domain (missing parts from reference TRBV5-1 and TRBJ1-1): KAGVTQTPRYLIKTRGQQVTLSCSPISGHRSVSWYQQTPGQGLQFLFEYFSETQRNKGNFPGRFSGRQFSNSRSEMNVSTLELGDSALYLCASSLGTRNTEAFFGQGTRLTVV.

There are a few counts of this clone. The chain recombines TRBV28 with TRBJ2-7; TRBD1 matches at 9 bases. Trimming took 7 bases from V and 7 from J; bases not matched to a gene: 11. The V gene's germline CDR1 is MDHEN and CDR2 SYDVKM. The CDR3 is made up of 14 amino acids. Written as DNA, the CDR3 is TGTGCCAGCACCACAGGGGGCGCCCCGGAGGAGCAGTACTTC. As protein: CASTTGGAPEEQYF.

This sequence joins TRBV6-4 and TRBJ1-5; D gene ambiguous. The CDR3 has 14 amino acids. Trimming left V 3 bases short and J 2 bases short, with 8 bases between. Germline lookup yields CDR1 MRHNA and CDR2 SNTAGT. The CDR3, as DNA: TGTGCCAGCAGTGAAGTGGCGGGCAATCAGCCCCAGCATTTT. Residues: CASSEVAGNQPQHF.

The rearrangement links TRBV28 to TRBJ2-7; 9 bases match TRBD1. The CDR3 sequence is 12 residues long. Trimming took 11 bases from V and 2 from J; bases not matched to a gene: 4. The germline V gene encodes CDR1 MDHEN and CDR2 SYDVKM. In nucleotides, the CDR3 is TGTGCCCTCCGGGACAGGGCCTACGAGCAGTACTTC. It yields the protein CALRDRAYEQYF.